This record covers a single T cell receptor beta chain. These data come from a study of control samples from healthy donors and cancer patients. This CDR3 has 16 amino acids. The V and J ends lost 2 bases and 4 bases respectively, with 18 bases between them. Germline loops: CDR1 MNHEY, CDR2 SVGEGT. Assay used: immunoSEQ multiplex PCR; TCRdb lists only in-frame clones, some missing. The sample comprises tens of thousands of clones, approximately 80% of which are singletons, and approximately 30% rests with the top ten. V gene TRBV6-2 or TRBV6-3 combines with J gene TRBJ2-7; TRBD1 might be the D (5 bases). Source material: blood. This clonotype was sampled from a man between 50 and 59 years old in good health. CDR3 bases: TGTGCCAGCAGTTACACCGCGCCGACAGTTCCTTACGAGCAGTACTTC. Translated: CASSYTAPTVPYEQYF.